The 30 T cell receptor beta chains below were found in one sample sequenced in a study of blood T cell repertoires in COVID-19. The data were produced by immunoSEQ multiplex PCR, yet TCRdb's version contains in-frame clones alone and is incomplete. This table holds about 270,000 clones, 70% to 90% found once. The sequenced sample consisted of peripheral blood. The origin of the receptors is a woman aged 25-40 years with COVID-19, enrolled during active disease.

The rearrangement links TRBV4-2 to TRBJ1-2; D possibly corresponds to TRBD1 (5 bases). CDR3 length equals 16 residues. Germline V gene data show CDR1 as LGHNA and CDR2 as YNFKEQ. Trimming removed 0 bases at V and 4 bases at J, with 15 bases between. CDR3 protein: CASSQEVTGVGYGYTF. CDR3 DNA: TGTGCCAGCAGCCAAGAGGTAACAGGTGTCGGCTATGGCTACACCTTC.

The chain uses TRBV10-1 and TRBJ2-1; 7 nucleotides agree with TRBD2. Germline assignment: CDR1 WNHNN and CDR2 SYGVQD (reference sequence). The CDR3 consists of 13 residues. V shed 9 bases, J shed 0 bases, and the junction held 2 bases outside the gene matches. CDR3 in amino acids: CARAGFSYNEQFF. In DNA, the CDR3 is TGCGCCAGAGCGGGATTCTCCTACAATGAGCAGTTCTTC.

The chain has TRBV18 and TRBJ1-6; 8 bases are shared with TRBD1. The J segment lost 4 bases and the V segment lost 2 bases, leaving 16 bases of the junction unmatched. This CDR3 has 20 residues. Per the germline V gene, CDR1 is KGHSH and CDR2 is LQKENI. The CDR3 coding sequence is TGTGCCAGCTCACCAAACCCCGGGACAGGCTATACTGGGTATAATTCACCCCTCCACTTT. Protein: CASSPNPGTGYTGYNSPLHF.

The table lists this clone with a few counts. The V gene is TRBV6-2 or TRBV6-3, the J gene TRBJ1-5, with D perhaps TRBD1 (6 bases). The CDR3 runs 14 residues. V shed 1 base and J shed 9 bases, with 13 bases lying between them. CDR1 is MNHEY, CDR2 SVGEGT, per germline. The CDR3, as DNA: TGTGCCAGCAGTTACTTACAGGGTTCGGGGCCCCAGCATTTT. Encoded protein: CASSYLQGSGPQHF.

The chain employs TRBV10-3 and TRBJ2-7; possible D gene TRBD1, 5 bases. The CDR3 loop spans 12 amino acids. The germline V and J ends were trimmed by 8 bases and 2 bases, with 10 bases remaining between them. CDR1 is ENHRY and CDR2 is SYGVKD in the germline V gene. The DNA of the CDR3 is TGTGCCATCGGGGCCGATACCTACGAGCAGTACTTC. Encoded protein: CAIGADTYEQYF.

This chain joins TRBV9 and TRBJ1-2, with TRBD1 identical over 8 bases. V was clipped by 0 bases and J by 7 bases; unmatched bases: 5. Germline CDR1 and CDR2: SGDLS and YYNGEE. The CDR3 totals 14 residues. CDR3 sequence: CASSVERDRFGYTF. The CDR3 DNA follows: TGTGCCAGCAGCGTAGAGAGGGACAGGTTTGGCTACACCTTC. The full variable domain, with the rest looked up from reference TRBV9 and TRBJ1-2, is DSGVTQTPKHLITATGQRVTLRCSPRSGDLSVYWYQQSLDQGLQFLIQYYNGEERAKGNILERFSAQQFPDLHSELNLSSLELGDSALYFCASSVERDRFGYTFGSGTRLTVV.

The chain employs TRBV28 and TRBJ1-4, with a tentative D call TRBD1 (5 bases). In germline, CDR1 is MDHEN, CDR2 SYDVKM. Trimming cost V 6 bases and J 4 bases, with 12 bases left between them. The CDR3 length is 14 residues. In nucleotides, the CDR3 is TGTGCCAGCAGGCCCCAGGGTAGTAATGAAAAACTGTTTTTT. Its translation is CASRPQGSNEKLFF.

This clone appeared once. The rearrangement joins TRBV2 to TRBJ1-3; D possibly corresponds to TRBD1 (6 bases). Per germline, CDR1 SNHLY and CDR2 FYNNEI. V was shortened by 8 bases and J by 3 bases, with 17 bases between the two germline ends. The CDR3 has 15 residues. In DNA form, the CDR3 reads TGTGCCAGCCGGAGGGCGGGGGGGCTTGGAAACACCATATATTTT. Translating it yields CASRRAGGLGNTIYF.

This clone was recorded only once. The V gene is TRBV4-1, the J gene TRBJ2-2; 9 bases map to TRBD1. The germline gives CDR1 MGHRA, CDR2 YSYEKL. The CDR3 is made up of 18 amino acids. The junction had 9 bases not matched to a gene; V was cut back by 0 bases and J by 4 bases. CDR3 region: CASSQEGQGVFGTGELFF. The CDR3 DNA sequence: TGCGCCAGCAGCCAAGAGGGACAGGGAGTCTTTGGCACCGGGGAGCTGTTTTTT.

This chain connects TRBV9 to TRBJ2-3; TRBD2 is a possible D gene (5 bases). CDR1 is SGDLS, CDR2 YYNGEE, per germline. Trimming took off 0 bases at V and 5 bases at J, with 7 bases between the two ends. The CDR3 length is 13 residues. CDR3 DNA sequence: TGTGCCAGCAGCGTAGGGGCGGGAGATACGCAGTATTTT. This sequence encodes CASSVGAGDTQYF. The whole variable domain, remainder taken from reference TRBV9 and TRBJ2-3, is DSGVTQTPKHLITATGQRVTLRCSPRSGDLSVYWYQQSLDQGLQFLIQYYNGEERAKGNILERFSAQQFPDLHSELNLSSLELGDSALYFCASSVGAGDTQYFGPGTRLTVL.

V is TRBV19 and J is TRBJ2-5, with 13 bases matching TRBD2. This CDR3 spans 16 amino acids. The germline gives CDR1 LNHDA, CDR2 SQIVND (reference sequence). V shed 3 bases, J shed 5 bases, and the junction held 6 bases outside the gene matches. CDR3: CASSITSGGAVETQYF. As DNA, the CDR3 is TGTGCCAGTAGTATTACTAGCGGGGGGGCCGTGGAGACCCAGTACTTC.

This sequence joins TRBV10-3 and TRBJ2-7, with 9 nucleotides matching TRBD1. This CDR3 region has 15 residues. The V gene end was trimmed by 9 bases and the J gene end by 0 bases; junction bases not matched to a gene: 9. CDR1 and CDR2 (germline): ENHRY, SYGVKD. The CDR3 sequence is CAISLGQGSSYEQYF. CDR3 DNA: TGTGCCATTTCGCTCGGACAGGGGTCCTCCTACGAGCAGTACTTC.

The chain is built from TRBV15 and TRBJ2-7, with a weak D call TRBD2 (5 bases). Germline V gene lookup returns CDR1 LNHNV and CDR2 YYDKDF (reference sequence). The CDR3 extends over 14 amino acids. The V gene lost 4 bases and the J gene lost 7 bases, with 17 bases spanning the gap. The CDR3, as DNA: TGTGCCACCAGCACTGGACTGACCGACGGGGAGCAGTACTTC. Translating it yields CATSTGLTDGEQYF.

The CDR3 DNA is TGTGCCAGCATATCGGGGTGGGGAAATGAGCAGTTCTTC. This sequence encodes CASISGWGNEQFF. V is TRBV5-6 and J is TRBJ2-1, with D possibly matching TRBD2 (5 bases). Germline CDR1 is SGHDT and CDR2 is YYEEEE. The CDR3 runs 13 residues. Trimming stripped 6 bases from V and 7 bases from J, with 14 bases between. The full variable domain, in which reference TRBV5-6 and TRBJ2-1 provide the parts outside the CDR3, is DAGVTQSPTHLIKTRGQQVTLRCSPKSGHDTVSWYQQALGQGPQFIFQYYEEEERQRGNFPDRFSGHQFPNYSSELNVNALLLGDSALYLCASISGWGNEQFFGPGTRLTVL.

The rearrangement links TRBV9 to TRBJ2-7; 8 nucleotides align to TRBD1. This CDR3 is built from 13 residues. From germline, CDR1 is SGDLS and CDR2 YYNGEE. The J segment lost 3 bases and the V segment lost 5 bases, leaving 4 bases of the junction unmatched. The DNA for the CDR3 is TGTGCCAGCAGAAGACAGGGGAGCTACGAGCAGTACTTC. It specifies CASRRQGSYEQYF.

This clone was found a few times. For the CDR3, the DNA is TGTGCCAGCAGCTTGCTGGGAGACTATGGCTACACCTTC. This gives the protein CASSLLGDYGYTF. The chain is built from TRBV5-6 and TRBJ1-2, with unresolved D. V was pared by 1 base and J by 3 bases, with 7 bases between. Germline assignment: CDR1 SGHDT and CDR2 YYEEEE. This CDR3 comprises 13 residues.

Notes on this clone: Other DNA sequences in this specimen translate into the identical CDR3. This sequence joins TRBV3-1 (or the pseudogene TRBV3-2) and TRBJ2-5, with 8 nucleotides matching TRBD2. The junction had 2 bases not matched to a gene; V was cut back by 3 bases and J by 5 bases. Germline values: CDR1 LGHDT, CDR2 YNNKEL (reference sequence). There are 13 residues in the CDR3. CDR3 coding DNA: TGTGCCAGCAGCCACCGCGGGGGGGAGACCCAGTACTTC. Protein: CASSHRGGETQYF.

This chain joins TRBV3-1 (or the pseudogene TRBV3-2) and TRBJ1-2, with D possibly TRBD1 on 5 matching bases. The CDR3 is made up of 14 amino acids. Trimming took 4 bases from V and 4 from J, leaving 13 bases between them. The V gene's germline CDR1 is LGHDT and CDR2 YNNKEL (reference sequence). This CDR3 is CASSPAGGVYGYTF. The CDR3 DNA is TGTGCCAGCAGCCCGGCGGGGGGGGTCTATGGCTACACCTTC.

The chain joins TRBV4-2 to TRBJ2-1; 10 positions match TRBD2. Trimming cost V 4 bases and J 4 bases; bases outside gene matches: 7. The CDR3 has 16 amino acids. CDR1 and CDR2 from the germline V gene are LGHNA and YNFKEQ. CDR3 DNA sequence: TGTGCCAGCAGCCCGCGGGGTAGCGGGGGGTACAATGAGCAGTTCTTC. It translates to CASSPRGSGGYNEQFF.

This clone was found once. The chain carries TRBV7-9 and TRBJ1-1; possibly TRBD1 for D (5 bases). Trimming removed 5 bases at V and 4 bases at J, with 14 bases between. There are 14 residues in the CDR3. Germline CDR1 and CDR2: SEHNR and FQNEAQ (reference sequence). CDR3 DNA: TGTGCCAGCAGCCCCCAGGGAGGGGCCACTGAAGCTTTCTTT. It yields the protein CASSPQGGATEAFF.

The chain employs TRBV29-1 and TRBJ1-1; D unclear. The germline V and J ends were trimmed by 4 bases and 3 bases, with 18 bases remaining between them. The germline CDR1 and CDR2 sequences are SQVTM and ANQGSEA. The CDR3 runs 15 residues. DNA for the CDR3: TGCAGCGTTGTTTATCATGGCCCTCGGGACACTGAAGCTTTCTTT. Amino acid sequence: CSVVYHGPRDTEAFF.

The chain combines TRBV6-6 with TRBJ2-3, with TRBD1 matching 9 bases. The junction had 3 bases not matched to a gene; V was cut back by 7 bases and J by 1 base. The CDR3 is made up of 14 amino acids. Germline V gene sequence: CDR1 MNHNY, CDR2 SVGAGI (reference sequence). CDR3 sequence reads: CASTWTGGTDTQYF. In nucleotides, the CDR3 is TGTGCCAGCACTTGGACAGGGGGCACAGATACGCAGTATTTT.

By share of the sample, this clone is large. V and J are TRBV12-3 or TRBV12-4 and TRBJ1-1; no definite D call. V lost 7 bases and J 0 bases, leaving 9 bases between the germline ends. The CDR3 is made up of 13 amino acids. CDR3 loop: CASTRRVNTEAFF. For the CDR3, the DNA is TGTGCCAGCACCCGCCGGGTGAACACTGAAGCTTTCTTT.

The chain joins TRBV13 to TRBJ1-5; the match to TRBD1 covers 8 bases. The ends lost 5 bases at V and 4 bases at J; junction bases unmatched: 4. The germline CDR1 and CDR2 sequences are PRHDT and FYEKMQ (reference sequence). The CDR3 consists of 14 residues. This CDR3 is CASSPGQGNQPQHF. The CDR3 region has the DNA TGTGCCAGCAGCCCCGGACAGGGAAATCAGCCCCAGCATTTT.

The genes are TRBV5-4 and TRBJ2-5, with D perhaps TRBD2 (5 bases). Germline assignment: CDR1 SGHNT and CDR2 YYREEE (reference sequence). The CDR3 contains 15 residues. Trimming pared 0 bases from V and 1 base from J, leaving 10 bases between. The CDR3 here is CASSLAGNLQETQYF. As DNA, the CDR3 is TGTGCCAGCAGCTTGGCCGGGAATCTCCAAGAGACCCAGTACTTC.

The chain combines TRBV18 with TRBJ1-1; 8 bases are shared with TRBD1. J gave up 6 bases and V 7 bases, and 16 bases lay outside the gene matches. The germline gives CDR1 KGHSH, CDR2 LQKENI. This CDR3 spans 16 amino acids. CDR3 coding DNA: TGTGCCAGCTTGACAGGGGCGAAAAATACAAACTCTGAAGCTTTCTTT. It is translated as CASLTGAKNTNSEAFF.

The chain combines TRBV3-1 (or the pseudogene TRBV3-2) with TRBJ1-2, with D possibly being TRBD1 (6 bases). Trimming stripped 3 bases from V and 3 bases from J, with 14 bases between. The CDR3 extends over 15 amino acids. CDR1 is LGHDT, CDR2 YNNKEL, per germline (reference sequence). CDR3 protein: CASSQRRTVHYGYTF. The CDR3 nucleotides are TGTGCCAGCAGCCAGCGAAGGACAGTACACTATGGCTACACCTTC.

The rearrangement links TRBV5-1 to TRBJ1-1; 7 bases line up with TRBD1. The J segment lost 0 bases and the V segment lost 4 bases, leaving 0 bases of the junction unmatched. Germline CDR1 reads SGHRS; CDR2 reads YFSETQ. The CDR3 extends over 13 amino acids. CDR3 in amino acids: CASSGTVNTEAFF. The CDR3 region has the DNA TGCGCCAGCAGCGGGACAGTGAACACTGAAGCTTTCTTT.

The rearrangement joins TRBV4-2 to TRBJ2-3, with TRBD2 identical over 10 bases. Germline-derived CDR1 and CDR2 are LGHNA and YNFKEQ. V was pared by 1 base and J by 4 bases, with 8 bases of the junction left unmatched. This CDR3 contains 17 residues. The CDR3 DNA reads TGTGCCAGCAGCCAAGCAGTAACTAGCGGGGCTTCAGATACGCAGTATTTT. It codes for CASSQAVTSGASDTQYF.

This clone occurred many times. The rearrangement uses TRBV28 and TRBJ1-3, with D possibly TRBD1 on 5 matching bases. The germline gives CDR1 MDHEN, CDR2 SYDVKM. V was cut by 2 bases and J by 2 bases, with 16 bases left in between. The CDR3 is made up of 17 amino acids. The CDR3 is CASSLTTSGLTGNTIYF. For the CDR3, the DNA is TGTGCCAGCAGTTTAACCACCTCAGGGTTAACTGGAAACACCATATATTTT.